The 6 T cell receptor beta chains given below trace back to one sample, sequenced in a study of T-cell reconstitution after alpha-beta-depleted transplantation in children. It was with unique molecular identifiers that the TCRbeta library was prepared. TCRdb re-analysed the PCR reads in MiXCR, keeping a single row per CDR3 protein. The sample has more than 550,000 distinct CDR3 sequences; under 12% are singletons. Sequencing used PBMCs from the stem cell graft donor, obtained from the stem cell graft. The origin of the receptors is a human donor who donated a stem cell graft to a child with acute myeloid leukemia.

This clonotype has more than one count but fewer than ten. The CDR3 nucleotides are TGTGCCAGCAGCCGAACCCCGGGACAGGCGAACACTGAAGCTTTCTTT. This sequence encodes CASSRTPGQANTEAFF. The chain has TRBV5-5 and TRBJ1-1, with 8 bases identical to TRBD1. CDR1 and CDR2 (germline): SGHKS, YYEKEE (reference sequence). This CDR3 contains 16 residues. V dropped 4 bases and J dropped 1; count of bases not matched to a gene: 9.

This clonotype was observed at least ten times. The V and J genes are TRBV11-2 and TRBJ2-3; no clear D gene. Trimming removed 0 bases at V and 2 bases at J, with 9 bases between. From germline, CDR1 is SGHAT and CDR2 FQNNGV. The CDR3 contains 15 residues. The CDR3 region is CASSLDGRPTDTQYF. For the CDR3, the DNA is TGTGCCAGCAGCTTAGATGGCAGACCCACAGATACGCAGTATTTT. Based on the CDR3 plus reference TRBV11-2 and TRBJ2-3, the full variable domain is EAGVAQSPRYKIIEKRQSVAFWCNPISGHATLYWYQQILGQGPKLLIQFQNNGVVDDSQLPKDRFSAERLKGVDSTLKIQPAKLEDSAVYLCASSLDGRPTDTQYFGPGTRLTVL.

This clonotype was observed a handful of times. The chain carries TRBV11-1 and TRBJ2-1; D remains unclear. The CDR3 spans 15 residues. In germline, CDR1 is SGHAT, CDR2 FQDESV (reference sequence). The germline V and J ends were trimmed by 7 bases and 2 bases, with 15 bases remaining between them. In nucleotides, the CDR3 is TGTGCCAGCACTAGGGTACGCGGCACCTACAATGAGCAGTTCTTC. Protein: CASTRVRGTYNEQFF.

This clonotype was observed at least ten times. This chain connects TRBV6-5 to TRBJ2-7; TRBD2 matches 8 bases. The CDR3 has 14 residues. With 6 bases clipped from V and 4 bases from J, the junction kept 8 bases outside the gene matches. CDR1 MNHEY and CDR2 SVGAGI come from the germline V gene. CDR3: CASSPWTSPYEQYF. The CDR3 nucleotides read TGTGCCAGCAGCCCTTGGACTAGCCCGTACGAGCAGTACTTC.

This chain connects TRBV27 to TRBJ2-5, with 8 bases identical to TRBD1. CDR1 is MNHEY, CDR2 SMNVEV, per germline (reference sequence). The CDR3 spans 15 residues. V lost 0 bases to trimming and J lost 4 bases; unmatched junction nucleotides: 4. The CDR3 loop is CASSLSTGGRETQYF. CDR3 DNA: TGTGCCAGCAGTTTATCCACAGGGGGGAGAGAGACCCAGTACTTC.

There are a few counts of this clonotype. DNA of the CDR3: TGTGCCAGCAGCCAACGGTCGGGCAGCTCGAACTATGGCTACACCTTC. Protein: CASSQRSGSSNYGYTF. V and J are TRBV3-1 and TRBJ1-2; the D is unclear. The CDR3 extends over 16 amino acids. Trimming removed 2 bases from V and 2 bases from J, with 15 bases in between. Germline V CDR1 and CDR2: LGHDT, YNNKEL (reference sequence).